Each of the 32 T cell receptor beta chains below was sequenced from the same sample in a study of T cell repertoires in cytomegalovirus infection. These receptors' targets are unknown. TCRdb processed the reads anew with MiXCR; each CDR3 protein has one entry. This table has 750,000 to 950,000 distinct CDR3 sequences, 25% to 35% appearing once. The source material was cultured CD8+ T cells from PBMCs, sampled from culture after CMV antigen stimulation. Receptor source: a human donor in good health (CMV status not recorded). Some clones in this sample may be carry-over from other donors' samples.

This clonotype was seen more than once but under ten times. The chain is built from TRBV7-8 and TRBJ2-5, with D possibly being TRBD1 or TRBD2 (7 bases each). Per the germline V gene, CDR1 is SGHVS and CDR2 is FQNEAQ. V lost 1 base and J lost 2, with 17 bases in between. This CDR3 is built from 17 residues. The CDR3 nucleotides are TGTGCCAGCAGCTTAGTAGGGCAGGGGGGGCGACAAGAGACCCAGTACTTC. Encoded protein: CASSLVGQGGRQETQYF.

There are a few counts of this clonotype. This rearrangement joins TRBV6-2 or TRBV6-3 to TRBJ2-5; D may match TRBD1 or TRBD2 (5 bases each). Germline V CDR1 and CDR2: MNHEY, SVGEGT. The CDR3 sequence is 15 residues long. V lost 7 bases to trimming and J lost 3 bases, with 18 bases between them. CDR3 amino acids: CASTAWDHTEETQYF. For the CDR3, the DNA is TGTGCCAGCACAGCCTGGGACCACACTGAAGAGACCCAGTACTTC.

The count of this clonotype is one. The chain combines TRBV29-1 with TRBJ1-6, with D maybe TRBD1 (6 bases). The V end lost 5 bases, the J end lost 7 bases, and 15 bases lay between the germline ends. The CDR3 is 14 amino acids. CDR1 is SQVTM and CDR2 is ANQGSEA in the germline V gene. The DNA of the CDR3 is TGCAGCGTTCGGGGGGGGGGCGCGAATTCACCCCTCCACTTT. As protein: CSVRGGGANSPLHF.

This clonotype was seen a handful of times. The genes are TRBV27 and TRBJ2-3; 8 bases align to TRBD1. Germline CDR1 and CDR2: MNHEY and SMNVEV (reference sequence). The length of the CDR3 is 14 residues. V lost 5 bases, J lost 10 bases, and 11 bases stayed unmatched. CDR3 DNA sequence: TGTGCCAGCAGTACTACCGGGACAGGCGGGGCGCAGTATTTT. Translation gives CASSTTGTGGAQYF.

This clonotype was observed a few times. This rearrangement joins TRBV4-2 to TRBJ2-5, with D uncertain. CDR1 and CDR2 (germline): LGHNA, YNFKEQ. Trimming left V 0 bases short and J 6 bases short, with 5 bases between. This CDR3 contains 12 residues. The CDR3 DNA reads TGTGCCAGCAGCCAAGATAAAAAGACCCAGTACTTC. It translates to CASSQDKKTQYF.

This chain uses TRBV7-9 with TRBJ2-2, with D hard to call. Trimming removed 1 base at V and 6 bases at J, with 9 bases between. Germline V gene sequence: CDR1 SEHNR, CDR2 FQNEAQ (reference sequence). The CDR3 extends over 14 amino acids. The CDR3 DNA sequence: TGTGCCAGCAGCTTAGGTCTTGTCGCCGGGGAGCTGTTTTTT. Residues: CASSLGLVAGELFF.

A few counts support this clonotype. This chain links TRBV20-1 with TRBJ2-3; 9 bases are shared with TRBD1. V dropped 1 base and J dropped 0; count of bases not matched to a gene: 14. Germline lookup yields CDR1 DFQATT and CDR2 SNEGSKA (reference sequence). This CDR3 has 19 amino acids. The DNA of the CDR3 is TGCAGTGCTAGAGTCCGGGACAGGGCCAGCATCATCAGCACAGATACGCAGTATTTT. Translated: CSARVRDRASIISTDTQYF.

The genes are TRBV12-3 or TRBV12-4 and TRBJ2-5, with D perhaps TRBD1 (6 bases). V gave up 3 bases and J gave up 5 bases, with 16 bases separating them. The CDR3 length is 15 residues. CDR3 region: CASSLSPGHLETQYF. In DNA, the CDR3 is TGTGCCAGCAGTTTGTCCCCGGGACATCTGGAGACCCAGTACTTC.

This clonotype was seen a handful of times. V is TRBV7-3 and J is TRBJ2-2; D may be TRBD2 (5 bases). Germline V gene sequence: CDR1 SGHTA, CDR2 FQGTGA. The V and J ends lost 2 bases and 3 bases respectively, with 13 bases between them. The CDR3 consists of 16 residues. CDR3 DNA sequence: TGTGCCAGCAGCTTAGAGGGTCTTAGCTACACCGGGGAGCTGTTTTTT. It encodes CASSLEGLSYTGELFF.

There are a few counts of this clonotype. The gene calls are TRBV29-1 and TRBJ2-7, with D perhaps matching TRBD2 (6 bases). Trimming removed 6 bases from V and 13 bases from J, with 19 bases in between. The CDR3 contains 11 residues. The germline gives CDR1 SQVTM, CDR2 ANQGSEA. CDR3 loop: CSVWDSNVQYV. The CDR3 DNA reads as TGCAGCGTATGGGACTCCAACGTTCAATACGTC.

This clonotype occurred many times. This chain joins TRBV7-9 and TRBJ2-7; D gene unclear. V was pared by 5 bases and J by 5 bases, with 13 bases between. This CDR3 comprises 13 residues. Germline loops: CDR1 SEHNR, CDR2 FQNEAQ (reference sequence). CDR3 amino acids: CASSPSFDHEQYF. CDR3 DNA: TGTGCCAGCAGCCCATCCTTTGACCACGAGCAGTACTTC.

J is TRBJ2-3 and V is TRBV4-1; maybe TRBD2 (6 bases). Trimming took off 5 bases at V and 1 base at J, with 16 bases between the two ends. CDR1 is MGHRA, CDR2 YSYEKL, per germline. This CDR3 is 16 amino acids long. The CDR3 nucleotides are TGCGCCAGCAGCGAAAGACTAGAAAAGGGCACAGATACGCAGTATTTT. It is translated as CASSERLEKGTDTQYF.

A remark on this clonotype: Its ends do not fully match the called genes, so a read error is possible. The chain couples TRBV7-9 to TRBJ1-2; 8 bases align to TRBD1. Germline V CDR1 and CDR2: SEHNR, FQNEAQ (reference sequence). CDR3 length: 13 residues. CDR3 region: CAGSLPGGYGYTF. CDR3 coding DNA: TGTGCCGGCAGCTTACCAGGGGGCTACGGCTACACCTTC.

This clonotype was observed many times. The rearrangement uses TRBV7-2 and TRBJ1-4, with 9 nucleotides matching TRBD1. CDR1 SGHTA and CDR2 FQGNSA come from the germline V gene. V lost 1 base to trimming and J lost 8 bases; unmatched junction nucleotides: 17. This CDR3 is built from 19 residues. CDR3 loop: CASSLGPDRGQYWDEKLFF. The CDR3 DNA follows: TGTGCCAGCAGCTTAGGTCCGGACAGGGGTCAGTACTGGGACGAAAAACTGTTTTTT.

This clonotype was picked up a small number of times. The chain employs TRBV6-5 and TRBJ1-1, with 8 positions matching TRBD1. The germline gives CDR1 MNHEY, CDR2 SVGAGI. The CDR3 is 15 amino acids. V shed 4 bases and J 3 bases; nucleotides not matched to a gene: 7. This chain's CDR3 is CASSFRQGKHTEAFF. CDR3 DNA: TGTGCCAGCAGTTTTAGACAGGGGAAGCACACTGAAGCTTTCTTT.

The genes are TRBV6-5 and TRBJ2-1, with D possibly matching TRBD2 (6 bases). This CDR3 contains 14 residues. Deletions cut 0 bases from V and 4 bases from J, with 7 bases between. CDR1 and CDR2 (germline): MNHEY, SVGAGI. CDR3 sequence: CASSYSEGYNEQFF. As DNA, the CDR3 is TGTGCCAGCAGTTACTCGGAGGGATACAATGAGCAGTTCTTC.

This clonotype was seen repeatedly, ten times or more. The V and J genes are TRBV7-9 and TRBJ2-2; maybe TRBD1 (6 bases). The length of the CDR3 is 12 residues. Germline-derived CDR1 and CDR2 are SEHNR and FQNEAQ (reference sequence). Trimming removed 5 bases from V and 7 bases from J, with 8 bases in between. CDR3: CASSEQGGELFF. In DNA form, the CDR3 reads TGTGCCAGCAGCGAACAGGGCGGGGAGCTGTTTTTT.

This clonotype was seen ten or more times. The chain joins TRBV6-2 or TRBV6-3 to TRBJ2-7, with 8 bases identical to TRBD1. J was trimmed by 7 bases and V by 5 bases; bases with no gene match: 10. The CDR3 spans 14 residues. From germline, CDR1 is MNHEY and CDR2 SVGEGT. The CDR3 DNA is TGTGCCAGCAGTCTAATCGGACAGGGCAGGGAGCAGTACGTC. Amino acids: CASSLIGQGREQYV.

The genes are TRBV29-1 and TRBJ1-1; a weak D match, TRBD1 (5 bases). Trimming pared 3 bases from V and 0 bases from J, leaving 8 bases between. This CDR3 region has 13 residues. Germline V gives CDR1 SQVTM, CDR2 ANQGSEA. Written as DNA, the CDR3 is TGCAGCGTTGAGGAGGGGTTGAACACTGAAGCTTTCTTT. It yields the protein CSVEEGLNTEAFF.

About this clonotype itself: It may be a read error: a sequence one base away is much more abundant. The CDR3 DNA is TGTGCCAGCGGCCCCGGGTGGGGCGAGCAGTACGTC. It encodes CASGPGWGEQYV. This chain joins TRBV7-9 and TRBJ2-7, with D unclear. The CDR3 extends over 12 amino acids. V dropped 8 bases and J dropped 6 bases, with 14 bases sitting between them. Germline V gene sequence: CDR1 SEHNR, CDR2 FQNEAQ (reference sequence).

This chain uses TRBV20-1 with TRBJ2-3; TRBD2 aligns across 7 bases. The CDR3 length is 11 residues. V dropped 2 bases and J dropped 10; count of bases not matched to a gene: 3. Germline lookup yields CDR1 DFQATT and CDR2 SNEGSKA (reference sequence). The CDR3 DNA sequence: TGCAGTGCTAGAAGCGGGGTTGCGCAGTATTTT. It encodes CSARSGVAQYF.

Of note for this clonotype: With a much larger clone just one base away, this may be a read error. The V call is TRBV7-6, the J call TRBJ1-2; maybe TRBD1 (6 bases). The CDR3 spans 14 residues. V lost 1 base, J lost 6 bases, and 12 bases lay in between. CDR1 SGHVS and CDR2 FNYEAQ come from the germline V gene. The CDR3 sequence: CASSLVGGTDGYTF. CDR3 sequence (DNA): TGTGCCAGCAGCTTAGTGGGGGGCACGGATGGCTACACCTTC.

This clonotype has at least ten counts. This rearrangement joins TRBV12-3 or TRBV12-4 to TRBJ1-3; TRBD1 agrees at 7 bases. The junction had 7 bases not matched to a gene; V was cut back by 1 base and J by 4 bases. The CDR3 totals 16 residues. This CDR3 is CASSLGQGDYGNTIYF. In DNA form, the CDR3 reads TGTGCCAGCAGTTTAGGGCAGGGGGATTACGGAAACACCATATATTTT.

This clonotype was recorded at least ten times. The J gene is TRBJ1-1, the V gene TRBV7-9; D remains ambiguous. V was clipped by 1 base and J by 4 bases, with 7 bases between them. Germline values: CDR1 SEHNR, CDR2 FQNEAQ (reference sequence). CDR3 length: 13 residues. DNA of the CDR3: TGTGCCAGCAGCTTAGACCCGGGCACTGAAGCTTTCTTT. The encoded protein is CASSLDPGTEAFF.

The chain carries TRBV5-1 and TRBJ2-3; a weak D match, TRBD2 (6 bases). Germline CDR1 SGHRS, CDR2 YFSETQ. The V and J ends lost 0 bases and 3 bases respectively, with 14 bases between them. CDR3 length equals 16 residues. CDR3 sequence reads: CASSLALQGGTDTQYF. The CDR3 DNA follows: TGCGCCAGCAGCTTGGCCTTGCAGGGAGGAACAGATACGCAGTATTTT.

The rearrangement uses TRBV7-2 and TRBJ1-1; D uncertain. V lost 2 bases to trimming and J lost 5 bases, with 12 bases between them. The CDR3 consists of 14 residues. CDR1 and CDR2 from the germline V gene are SGHTA and FQGNSA. In nucleotides, the CDR3 is TGTGCCAGCAGCTTATACGACGGGCATACTGAAGCTTTCTTT. Protein sequence: CASSLYDGHTEAFF.

The genes are TRBV5-1 and TRBJ1-1; the D gene is possibly TRBD1 (6 bases). V lost 3 bases, J lost 8 bases, and 11 bases lay in between. This CDR3 is 12 amino acids long. Germline CDR1 SGHRS, CDR2 YFSETQ. The CDR3, as DNA: TGCGCCAGCAGCTCGGAGACAGGCGAAGCTTTCTTT. Translating gives CASSSETGEAFF. Filled out from reference TRBV5-1 and TRBJ1-1, the complete variable domain reads KAGVTQTPRYLIKTRGQQVTLSCSPISGHRSVSWYQQTPGQGLQFLFEYFSETQRNKGNFPGRFSGRQFSNSRSEMNVSTLELGDSALYLCASSSETGEAFFGQGTRLTVV.

This clonotype was seen repeatedly, ten times or more. The chain combines TRBV7-2 with TRBJ1-2; D not certain. V dropped 10 bases and J dropped 8 bases, with 17 bases sitting between them. Germline V CDR1 and CDR2: SGHTA, FQGNSA. CDR3 size: 12 residues. CDR3 protein: CAITGSRGGYTF. CDR3 sequence (DNA): TGTGCCATCACTGGGTCGAGAGGAGGCTACACCTTC.

The sample holds many counts of this clonotype. V is TRBV2 and J is TRBJ2-5; D uncertain. The DNA end favors TRBJ2-3, so the J call may be wrong. The V gene's germline CDR1 is SNHLY and CDR2 FYNNEI. The CDR3 covers 10 residues. The chain's CDR3 is CASSGGTQYF. CDR3 nucleotide sequence: TGTGCCAGCAGTGGGGGTACGCAGTATTTT.

This rearrangement joins TRBV7-3 to TRBJ2-5; tentatively, D is TRBD1 (6 bases). The CDR3 has 15 residues. Deletions cut 5 bases from V and 0 bases from J, with 13 bases between. CDR1 and CDR2 from the germline V gene are SGHTA and FQGTGA. The chain's CDR3 is CASSPGQTYQETQYF. The CDR3 DNA reads TGTGCCAGCAGCCCCGGACAGACTTACCAAGAGACCCAGTACTTC.

This clonotype was observed many times. The gene calls are TRBV7-8 and TRBJ1-2; D perhaps matches TRBD1 (6 bases). CDR3 length equals 17 residues. The V end was cut by 5 bases, the J end by 2 bases, with 21 bases between. Germline CDR1 SGHVS, CDR2 FQNEAQ. The CDR3 sequence: CASSKPTRDTGNYGYTF. CDR3 coding DNA: TGTGCCAGCAGCAAACCGACTAGAGATACAGGGAACTATGGCTACACCTTC.

This clonotype was counted ten times or more. V gene TRBV12-3 or TRBV12-4 combines with J gene TRBJ1-4; 7 bases agree with TRBD1. The CDR3 is 14 amino acids. V lost 5 bases and J lost 8; bases outside the gene matches: 8. Written as DNA, the CDR3 is TGTGCCAGCAGTCAGACAGGGCTTTCAGAAAAACTGTTTTTT. Translation gives CASSQTGLSEKLFF.